Sequencing of this T cell receptor beta chain was carried out in a study of neurological immune-mediated disorders. This clonotype was found many times. The CDR3 totals 16 residues. Trimming took off 8 bases at V and 0 bases at J, with 17 bases between the two ends. Germline V CDR1 and CDR2: ENHRY, SYGVKD. Synthesis of cDNA used 5'RACE (with 10-nucleotide random UMIs). One entry per CDR3 protein results from TCRdb running MiXCR on the 5' RACE reads. Of roughly 74,000 distinct CDR3 sequences listed, around 5.5% are singletons. This clonotype originated in a man aged 18 to 30 with multiple sclerosis. Sequenced input: PBMCs. The chain has TRBV10-3 and TRBJ2-1; tentatively, D is TRBD2 (7 bases). This chain's CDR3 is CAIGLGGRISYNEQFF. The CDR3 nucleotides read TGTGCCATCGGGTTGGGGGGGCGTATCTCCTACAATGAGCAGTTCTTC.